This entry features one T cell receptor (beta chain) sequence. Authors' data handling: Amplification with reference gene primers provided the estimates of nucleated cell counts. The data were produced by immunoSEQ multiplex PCR, yet TCRdb's version contains in-frame clones alone and is incomplete. Clone size and the V and J calls come from that table; the DNA yielded D and trimming. The sample lists roughly 88,000 clones, roughly 87% occurring once. The sample is drawn from a study of blood T cell repertoires in COVID-19. Looking at the study overall: Both acute and convalescent COVID-19 samples were obtained from the United States, Italy and Spain. T cells, B-cell-depleted T cells, or PBMCs supplied cDNA or gDNA.

This CDR3 region has 19 residues. The ends lost 4 bases at V and 0 bases at J; junction bases unmatched: 12. Germline V gives CDR1 SGHAT, CDR2 FQNNGV. The sequence was collected from a woman aged 60-70 years with COVID-19, enrolled during active disease. Source material: peripheral blood. The chain uses TRBV11-2 and TRBJ2-6; 7 bases align to TRBD2. The CDR3 region has the DNA TGTGCCAGCAGCTCCCATAGGTCGGGGGGAAGCTCTGGGGCCAACGTCCTGACTTTC. Translating it yields CASSSHRSGGSSGANVLTF.